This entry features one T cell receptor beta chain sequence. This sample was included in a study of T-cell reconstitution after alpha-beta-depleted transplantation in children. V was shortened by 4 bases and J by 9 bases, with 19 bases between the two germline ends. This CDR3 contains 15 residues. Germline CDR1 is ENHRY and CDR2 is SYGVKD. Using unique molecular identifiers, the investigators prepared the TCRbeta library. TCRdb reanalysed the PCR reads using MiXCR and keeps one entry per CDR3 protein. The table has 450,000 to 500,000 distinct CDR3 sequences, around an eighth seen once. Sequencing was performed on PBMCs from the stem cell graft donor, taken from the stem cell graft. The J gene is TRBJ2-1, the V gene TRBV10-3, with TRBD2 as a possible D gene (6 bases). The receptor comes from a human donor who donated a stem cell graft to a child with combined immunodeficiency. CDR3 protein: CAISVEAGLGSEQFF. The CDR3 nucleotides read TGTGCCATCAGTGTTGAGGCGGGACTGGGTAGTGAGCAGTTCTTC.